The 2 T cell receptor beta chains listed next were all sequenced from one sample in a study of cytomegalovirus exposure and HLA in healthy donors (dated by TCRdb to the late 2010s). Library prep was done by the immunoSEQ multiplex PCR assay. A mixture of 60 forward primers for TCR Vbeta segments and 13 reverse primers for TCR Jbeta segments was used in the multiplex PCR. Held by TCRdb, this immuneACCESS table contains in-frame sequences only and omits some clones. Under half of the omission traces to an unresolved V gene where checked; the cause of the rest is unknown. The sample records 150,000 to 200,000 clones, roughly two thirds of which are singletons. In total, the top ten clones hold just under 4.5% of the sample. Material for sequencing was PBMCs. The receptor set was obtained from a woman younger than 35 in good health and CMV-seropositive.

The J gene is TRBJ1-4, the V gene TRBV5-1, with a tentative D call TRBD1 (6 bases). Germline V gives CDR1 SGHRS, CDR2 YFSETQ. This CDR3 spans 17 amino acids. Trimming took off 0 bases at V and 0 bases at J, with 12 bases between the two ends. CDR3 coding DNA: TGCGCCAGCAGCTTGGGTGCAGGGGATGCAACTAATGAAAAACTGTTTTTT. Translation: CASSLGAGDATNEKLFF.

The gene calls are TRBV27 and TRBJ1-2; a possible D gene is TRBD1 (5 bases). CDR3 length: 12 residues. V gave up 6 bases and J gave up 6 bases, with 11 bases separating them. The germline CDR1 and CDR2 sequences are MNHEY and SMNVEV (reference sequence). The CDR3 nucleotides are TGTGCCAGCAGGAGCCAGGGTCATGGCTACACCTTC. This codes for CASRSQGHGYTF.